Listed below are T cell receptor beta chains from one sample, sequenced in a study of blood T cell repertoires in COVID-19. Generated by immunoSEQ multiplex PCR, the TCRdb table keeps only in-frame clones and is missing some. The sample lists fewer than 200,000 clones; about 88% were seen once. The sequencing sample was made of peripheral blood. The receptors here all came from an older woman with COVID-19, enrolled during active disease. The CDR3 runs from the conserved cysteine through the conserved F or W. The D gene is left open where the match is weak. Only part of the rows carry a size: once, few, many, or a class if the clone is expanded.

V	size	D	J	length	CDR3	DNA
TRBV7-8	NA	NA	TRBJ2-7	13	CASSLLREHEQYF	TGTGCCAGCAGCTTATTGCGGGAACACGAGCAGTACTTC
TRBV7-9	NA	NA	TRBJ2-1	17	CASSLAFRGAEKNEQFF	TGTGCCAGCAGCTTAGCGTTTCGGGGGGCAGAAAAAAATGAGCAGTTCTTC
TRBV11-2	NA	NA	TRBJ2-1	13	CASSLAGRGRQFF	TGTGCCAGCAGCTTAGCGGGGCGGGGACGGCAGTTCTTC
TRBV7-8	NA	TRBD2	TRBJ2-1	16	CASSLVGTRSYNEQFF	TGTGCCAGCAGCTTAGTGGGGACTAGATCCTACAATGAGCAGTTCTTC
TRBV19	NA	TRBD2	TRBJ2-1	16	CASSSPGLAGYNEQFF	TGTGCCAGTAGTTCCCCGGGACTAGCGGGTTACAATGAGCAGTTCTTC
TRBV3-1/TRBV3-2	NA	NA	TRBJ1-5	13	CASSQQGGQPQHF	TGTGCCAGCAGCCAACAGGGCGGTCAGCCCCAGCATTTT
TRBV3-1/TRBV3-2	NA	TRBD1	TRBJ1-5	15	CASSQGRGGWQPQHF	TGTGCCAGCAGCCAAGGGAGAGGGGGCTGGCAGCCCCAGCATTTT
TRBV11-2	NA	NA	TRBJ1-5	13	CASSFELDQPQHF	TGTGCCAGCAGCTTTGAACTCGATCAGCCCCAGCATTTT
TRBV3-1/TRBV3-2	NA	TRBD1	TRBJ2-1	20	CASSRVGQGRGIANYNEQFF	TGTGCCAGCAGCCGCGTCGGACAGGGTAGAGGGATTGCAAACTACAATGAGCAGTTCTTC
TRBV10-3	NA	NA	TRBJ1-2	13	CAIRDTSNYGYTF	TGTGCCATCAGGGACACCTCTAACTATGGCTACACCTTC
TRBV3-1/TRBV3-2	NA	NA	TRBJ2-3	13	CASSEPTRWAQYF	TGTGCCAGCAGCGAACCCACTAGGTGGGCGCAGTATTTT
TRBV19	NA	TRBD1	TRBJ2-3	14	CASRDRGRGDTQYF	TGTGCCAGTAGGGACAGGGGAAGGGGGGATACGCAGTATTTT
TRBV7-7	once	NA	TRBJ2-1	13	CASSLNFNNEQFF	TGTGCTAGCAGCTTAAATTTCAACAATGAGCAGTTCTTC
TRBV2	NA	NA	TRBJ1-2	14	CASSEGQGSYGYTF	TGTGCCAGCAGTGAAGGGCAGGGAAGCTATGGCTACACCTTC
TRBV9	NA	TRBD2	TRBJ2-1	14	CASSGLAGVNEQFF	TGTGCCAGCAGCGGACTAGCGGGAGTGAATGAGCAGTTCTTC
TRBV29-1	NA	NA	TRBJ2-5	13	CSVDPGLWETQYF	TGCAGCGTTGACCCGGGACTTTGGGAGACCCAGTACTTC
TRBV7-9	NA	NA	TRBJ2-1	15	CASSFKLASYNEQFF	TGTGCCAGCAGCTTTAAGTTAGCGTCCTACAATGAGCAGTTCTTC
TRBV2	many	NA	TRBJ1-5	15	CASSDQQIANQPQHF	TGTGCCAGCAGTGACCAACAGATCGCCAATCAGCCCCAGCATTTT
TRBV3-1/TRBV3-2	NA	NA	TRBJ2-5	15	CASSQVGAGQETQYF	TGTGCCAGCAGCCAAGTGGGGGCAGGGCAGGAGACCCAGTACTTC
TRBV6-2/TRBV6-3	NA	NA	TRBJ1-5	18	CASSYSIRGRESNQPQHF	TGTGCCAGCAGTTACTCGATTCGCGGCAGGGAAAGCAATCAGCCCCAGCATTTT
TRBV5-1	NA	TRBD2	TRBJ2-2	20	CASSFASGSHYSANTGELFF	TGCGCCAGCAGCTTTGCTAGCGGGAGCCACTACTCTGCGAACACCGGGGAGCTGTTTTTT
TRBV7-3	NA	NA	TRBJ1-6	13	CASSLQNNSPLHF	TGTGCCAGCAGCTTACAAAATAATTCACCCCTCCACTTT
TRBV5-4	NA	NA	TRBJ1-2	13	CASSFIQGYGYTF	TGTGCCAGCAGCTTTATACAGGGCTATGGCTACACCTTC
TRBV19	NA	TRBD1	TRBJ1-6	14	CASIGTGRNSPLHF	TGTGCCAGTATTGGGACAGGGCGAAATTCACCCCTCCACTTT
TRBV6-5	NA	TRBD1	TRBJ2-1	15	CASSTSGTGGNEQFF	TGTGCCAGCAGTACCTCCGGGACAGGGGGCAATGAGCAGTTCTTC
TRBV7-3	NA	NA	TRBJ2-3	15	CASSPSLGLRDTQYF	TGTGCCAGCAGCCCCTCGCTGGGACTTCGGGATACGCAGTATTTT
TRBV6-2/TRBV6-3	NA	NA	TRBJ2-2	15	CASSYSKTYTGELFF	TGTGCCAGCAGTTACTCAAAAACTTACACCGGGGAGCTGTTTTTT
TRBV6-5	NA	NA	TRBJ1-4	13	CASIRAGVEKLFF	TGTGCCAGCATTAGGGCAGGGGTAGAAAAACTGTTTTTT
TRBV15	NA	TRBD1	TRBJ1-5	18	CATSSRTGGGGGNQPQHF	TGTGCCACCAGCAGTAGGACAGGGGGTGGAGGTGGCAATCAGCCCCAGCATTTT
TRBV7-8	NA	TRBD1	TRBJ1-5	14	CASRPGTGNQPQHF	TGTGCCAGCAGACCCGGGACAGGCAATCAGCCCCAGCATTTT
TRBV4-2	NA	NA	TRBJ1-1	19	CASSQDPSGAGRRAAEAFF	TGTGCCAGCAGCCAAGATCCTAGCGGGGCAGGGAGGAGGGCGGCTGAAGCTTTCTTT
TRBV5-1	NA	NA	TRBJ2-1	14	CASSPGTKGDEQFF	TGCGCCAGCAGCCCCGGGACAAAGGGGGATGAGCAGTTCTTC
TRBV3-1/TRBV3-2	NA	NA	TRBJ1-1	13	CASSQIQGTEAFF	TGTGCCAGCAGCCAAATACAGGGTACTGAAGCTTTCTTT
TRBV18	NA	NA	TRBJ1-1	14	CASSPVTMNTEAFF	TGTGCCAGCTCACCCGTCACTATGAACACTGAAGCTTTCTTT
TRBV3-1/TRBV3-2	NA	NA	TRBJ1-4	16	CASSHFLEGSFEKLFF	TGTGCCAGCAGCCACTTCTTGGAGGGAAGCTTTGAAAAACTGTTTTTT
TRBV10-3	NA	TRBD1	TRBJ1-2	16	CAISEPGTAANYGYTF	TGTGCCATCAGTGAGCCAGGGACAGCCGCTAACTATGGCTACACCTTC
TRBV10-2	NA	TRBD1	TRBJ2-3	14	CASSERTGPDTQYF	TGCGCCAGCAGTGAGAGGACAGGGCCAGATACGCAGTATTTT